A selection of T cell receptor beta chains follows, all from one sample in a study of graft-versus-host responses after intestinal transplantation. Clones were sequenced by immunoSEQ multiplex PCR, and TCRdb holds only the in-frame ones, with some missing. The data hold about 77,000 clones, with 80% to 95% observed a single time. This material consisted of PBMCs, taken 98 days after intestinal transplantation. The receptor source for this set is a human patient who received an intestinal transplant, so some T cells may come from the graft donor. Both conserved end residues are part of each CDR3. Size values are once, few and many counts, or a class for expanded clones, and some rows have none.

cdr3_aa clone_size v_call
CASSQVGDTQYF . TRBV4-1
CASSILDEETQYF . TRBV19
CASSLAGLAGGNEQFF . TRBV27
CASSVGGEQYF . TRBV9
CASSPAWTGQGTQYF . TRBV7-9
CASSGGTSDYEQYF few TRBV10-2
CASSLEGSHWEAFF . TRBV5-1
CASSLRGDTQYF . TRBV28
CASGLVTSGRLPYEQYF . TRBV12-5
CASSEARRGEAFF . TRBV6-5
CATSREGSGNTIYF . TRBV15
CASSYGGEGYEQYF . TRBV6-5
CASSLGGGQPQHF . TRBV5-1
CATWGQKNTEAFF . TRBV6-1
CASSPLAGGLNEQFF . TRBV18
CASSLGSGGSSNQPQHF . TRBV5-6
CASSLVRAQYGYTF once TRBV7-9
CASSRDRQETQYF . TRBV7-9
CASSLGRLNTEAFF . TRBV6-5
CASSYSGQGTDYEQYF . TRBV6-5
CATSRGAGLQETQYF . TRBV15
CASSGDIGSYGYTF once TRBV6-5
CASSMPLKVQSSGANVLTF . TRBV19
CASRTGGQDTQYF . TRBV6-5
CASSEDSSYNEQFF . TRBV6-5
CASSISGTTDTQYF . TRBV28
CASRRGGRDEQFF . TRBV6-5
CASSISGRGDPNEQFF . TRBV19
CASSPRGITEAFF . TRBV7-9
CASSVGASYEQYF . TRBV6-1
CASSLGQVRTDTQYF . TRBV4-3
CAGGQGSTGELFF few TRBV6-5
CASSRLASTGELFF . TRBV4-2
CASSQGGSGAAYEQYF few TRBV14
CASSPDSINQPQHF once TRBV6-1
CASSLETVSYEQYF . TRBV11-2
CASSGGQGVYGYTF . TRBV6-5
CASSYLGGLYEQYF . TRBV6-5
CASALGILETQYF . TRBV28
CASSRGTGTGKLVTDTQYF . TRBV5-1
CASSGSYEQYF . TRBV6-5
CASSESLNTEAFF . TRBV10-1
CASSSTASNTGELFF once TRBV7-3
CASSPRGSGTGELFF . TRBV4-1
CASSELNTGELFF . TRBV19
CASSLRQDIRGEKLFF once TRBV27